This TCR beta chain was captured in a study of T cell repertoires in cytomegalovirus infection. At the level of the study: It was the public TCR beta signatures that indicated both CMV infection and matching HLA type. Study-wide points: HLA-C-restricted CMV clonotypes gave the most frequent clonotype in two of eight donors.

Trimming shortened V by 6 bases and J by 6 bases, and 15 bases separated the two germline ends. CDR1 DFQATT and CDR2 SNEGSKA come from the germline V gene (reference sequence). The CDR3 contains 12 residues. TCRdb reanalysed the reads using MiXCR and keeps one entry per CDR3 protein. The data show a few hundred thousand distinct CDR3 sequences, 26% seen once. This clonotype showed up just a few times. Its antigen is undetermined. Sequenced material: PBMCs. This chain joins TRBV20-1 and TRBJ2-7, with TRBD1 as a possible D gene (6 bases). The TCR was taken from a human donor in good health (CMV status not recorded). Some clones in this sample may be carry-over from other donors' samples. DNA of the CDR3: TGCAGTGCCCAGGGGTTGGGGATCGAGCAGTACGTC. This sequence encodes CSAQGLGIEQYV.